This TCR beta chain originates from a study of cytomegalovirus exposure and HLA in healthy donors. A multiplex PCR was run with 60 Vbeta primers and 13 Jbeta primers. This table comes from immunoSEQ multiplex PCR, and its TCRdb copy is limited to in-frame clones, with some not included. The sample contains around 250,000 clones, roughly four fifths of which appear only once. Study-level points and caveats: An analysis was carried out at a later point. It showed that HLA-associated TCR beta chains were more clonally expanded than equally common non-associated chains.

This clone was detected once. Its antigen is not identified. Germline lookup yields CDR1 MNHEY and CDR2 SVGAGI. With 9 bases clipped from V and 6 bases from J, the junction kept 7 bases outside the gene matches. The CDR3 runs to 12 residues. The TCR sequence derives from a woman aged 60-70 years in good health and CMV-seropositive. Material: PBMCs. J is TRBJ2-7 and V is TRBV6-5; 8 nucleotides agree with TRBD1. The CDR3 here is CASSGTGTEQYF. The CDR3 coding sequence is TGTGCCAGTAGTGGGACAGGTACCGAGCAGTACTTC.